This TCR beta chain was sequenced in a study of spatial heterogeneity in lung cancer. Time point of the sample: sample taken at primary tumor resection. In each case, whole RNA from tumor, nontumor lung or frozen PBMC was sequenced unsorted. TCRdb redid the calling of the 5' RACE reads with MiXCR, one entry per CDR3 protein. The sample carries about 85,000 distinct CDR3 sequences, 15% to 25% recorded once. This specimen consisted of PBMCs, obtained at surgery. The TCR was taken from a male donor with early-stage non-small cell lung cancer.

The CDR3 DNA reads as TGTGCCAGCAGTGAGCAGACCACACACAATTCACCCCTCCACTTT. Amino acids: CASSEQTTHNSPLHF. This chain joins TRBV2 and TRBJ1-6, with D unresolved. V was trimmed by 3 bases and J by 7 bases, leaving 13 bases between them. The CDR3 runs 15 residues. Germline-derived CDR1 and CDR2 are SNHLY and FYNNEI.